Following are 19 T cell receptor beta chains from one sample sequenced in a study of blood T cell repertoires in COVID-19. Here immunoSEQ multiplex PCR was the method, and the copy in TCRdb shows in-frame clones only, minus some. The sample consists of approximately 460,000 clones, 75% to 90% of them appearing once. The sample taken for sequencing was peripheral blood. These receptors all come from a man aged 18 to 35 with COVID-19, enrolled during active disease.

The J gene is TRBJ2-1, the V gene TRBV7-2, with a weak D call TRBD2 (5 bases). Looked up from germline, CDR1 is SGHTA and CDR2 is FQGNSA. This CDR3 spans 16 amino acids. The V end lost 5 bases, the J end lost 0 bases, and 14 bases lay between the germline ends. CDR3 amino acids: CASSASPVSSYNEQFF. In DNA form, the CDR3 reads TGTGCCAGCAGCGCTAGCCCGGTAAGCTCCTACAATGAGCAGTTCTTC.

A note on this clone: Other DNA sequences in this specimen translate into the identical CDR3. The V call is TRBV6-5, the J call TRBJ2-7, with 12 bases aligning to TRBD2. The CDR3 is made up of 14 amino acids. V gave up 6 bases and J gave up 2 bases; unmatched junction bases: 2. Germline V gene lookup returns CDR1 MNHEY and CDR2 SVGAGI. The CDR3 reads CASRWTSGTYEQYF. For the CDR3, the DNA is TGTGCCAGCAGATGGACTAGCGGGACCTACGAGCAGTACTTC.

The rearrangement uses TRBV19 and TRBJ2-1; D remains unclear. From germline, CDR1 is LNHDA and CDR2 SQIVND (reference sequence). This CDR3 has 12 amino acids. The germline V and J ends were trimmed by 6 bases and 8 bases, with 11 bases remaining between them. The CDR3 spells CASRTGPDEQFF. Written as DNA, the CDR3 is TGTGCCAGTAGGACTGGTCCCGATGAGCAGTTCTTC.

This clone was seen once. The DNA for the CDR3 is TGTGCCAGCAGTGATCTCGGGTTGGATACGCAGTATTTT. This sequence encodes CASSDLGLDTQYF. The genes are TRBV2 and TRBJ2-3; D unresolved. V was pared by 3 bases and J by 6 bases, with 10 bases between. Germline CDR1 SNHLY, CDR2 FYNNEI. The CDR3 is made up of 13 amino acids. The full variable domain, with the rest looked up from reference TRBV2 and TRBJ2-3, is EPEVTQTPSHQVTQMGQEVILRCVPISNHLYFYWYRQILGQKVEFLVSFYNNEISEKSEIFDDQFSVERPDGSNFTLKIRSTKLEDSAMYFCASSDLGLDTQYFGPGTRLTVL.

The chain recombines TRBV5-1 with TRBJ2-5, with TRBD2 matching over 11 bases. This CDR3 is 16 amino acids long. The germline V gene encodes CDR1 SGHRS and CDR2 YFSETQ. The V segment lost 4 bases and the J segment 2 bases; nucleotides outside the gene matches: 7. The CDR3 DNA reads TGCGCCAGCAGCCCGACCCGGACTAGCGGGCAAGAGACCCAGTACTTC. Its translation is CASSPTRTSGQETQYF. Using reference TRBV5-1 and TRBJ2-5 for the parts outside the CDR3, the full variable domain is KAGVTQTPRYLIKTRGQQVTLSCSPISGHRSVSWYQQTPGQGLQFLFEYFSETQRNKGNFPGRFSGRQFSNSRSEMNVSTLELGDSALYLCASSPTRTSGQETQYFGPGTRLLVL.

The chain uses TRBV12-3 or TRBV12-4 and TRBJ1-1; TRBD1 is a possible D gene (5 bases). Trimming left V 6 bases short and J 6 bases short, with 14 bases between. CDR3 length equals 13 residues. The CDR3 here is CASRTRAGAEAFF. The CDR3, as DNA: TGTGCCAGCAGAACCCGGGCGGGGGCTGAAGCTTTCTTT.

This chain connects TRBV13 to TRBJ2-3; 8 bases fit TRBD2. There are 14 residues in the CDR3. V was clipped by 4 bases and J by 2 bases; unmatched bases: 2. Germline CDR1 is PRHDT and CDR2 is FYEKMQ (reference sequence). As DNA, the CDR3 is TGTGCCAGCAGCTATAGCGGGACCACAGATACGCAGTATTTT. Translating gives CASSYSGTTDTQYF.

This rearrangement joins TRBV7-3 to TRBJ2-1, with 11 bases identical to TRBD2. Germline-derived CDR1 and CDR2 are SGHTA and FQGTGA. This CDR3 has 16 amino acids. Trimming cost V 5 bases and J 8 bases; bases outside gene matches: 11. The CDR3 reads CASSVIAGGLGDEQFF. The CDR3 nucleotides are TGTGCCAGCAGCGTTATAGCGGGAGGGCTTGGGGATGAGCAGTTCTTC.

CDR3 coding DNA: TGTGCCAGCAGGCCCAGGGGGACCGGGGAGCTGTTTTTT. Amino acids: CASRPRGTGELFF. The J gene is TRBJ2-2, the V gene TRBV11-2, with 7 bases lining up with TRBD1. CDR3 length: 13 residues. V shed 6 bases and J 5 bases; nucleotides not matched to a gene: 3. CDR1 and CDR2 from the germline V gene are SGHAT and FQNNGV.

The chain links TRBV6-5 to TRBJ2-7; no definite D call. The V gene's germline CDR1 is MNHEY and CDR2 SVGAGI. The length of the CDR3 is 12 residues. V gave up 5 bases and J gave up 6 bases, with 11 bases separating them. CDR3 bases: TGTGCCAGCAGTCGCGTTCTTGCCGAGCAGTACTTC. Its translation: CASSRVLAEQYF.

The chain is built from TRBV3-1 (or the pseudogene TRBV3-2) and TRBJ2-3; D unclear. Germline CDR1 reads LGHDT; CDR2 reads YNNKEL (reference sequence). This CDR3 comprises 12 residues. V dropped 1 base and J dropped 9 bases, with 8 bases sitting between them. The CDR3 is CASSQVARTQYF. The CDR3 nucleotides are TGTGCCAGCAGCCAAGTGGCGCGGACGCAGTATTTT.

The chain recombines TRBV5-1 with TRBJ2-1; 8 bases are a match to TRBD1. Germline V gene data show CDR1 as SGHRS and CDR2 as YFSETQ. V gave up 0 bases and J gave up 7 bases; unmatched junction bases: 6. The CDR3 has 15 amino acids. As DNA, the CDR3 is TGCGCCAGCAGCTTGGGGACAGGGCTAGGGAATGAGCAGTTCTTC. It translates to CASSLGTGLGNEQFF.

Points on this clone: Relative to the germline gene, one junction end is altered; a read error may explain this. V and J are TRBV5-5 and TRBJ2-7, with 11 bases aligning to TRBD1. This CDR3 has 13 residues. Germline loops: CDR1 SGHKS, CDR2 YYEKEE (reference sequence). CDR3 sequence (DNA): TGTGCCAGCAGCTTCAATTTAGGGACAGGGGGTGACTTC. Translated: CASSFNLGTGGDF.

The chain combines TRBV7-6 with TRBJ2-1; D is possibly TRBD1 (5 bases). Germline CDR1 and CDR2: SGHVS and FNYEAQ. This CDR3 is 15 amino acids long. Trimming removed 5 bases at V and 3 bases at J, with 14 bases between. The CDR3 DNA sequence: TGTGCCAGCAGCCCCCGGACAAGCAACTACAATGAGCAGTTCTTC. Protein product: CASSPRTSNYNEQFF.

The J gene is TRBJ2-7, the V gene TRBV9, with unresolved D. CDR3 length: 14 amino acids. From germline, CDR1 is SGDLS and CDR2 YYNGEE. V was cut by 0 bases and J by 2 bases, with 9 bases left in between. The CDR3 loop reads CASSVAPETYEQYF. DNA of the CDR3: TGTGCCAGCAGCGTAGCTCCAGAAACCTACGAGCAGTACTTC.

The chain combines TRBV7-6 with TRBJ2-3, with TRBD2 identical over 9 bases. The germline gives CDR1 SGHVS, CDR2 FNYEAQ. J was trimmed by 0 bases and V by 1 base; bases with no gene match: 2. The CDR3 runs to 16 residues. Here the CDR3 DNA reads TGTGCCAGCAGCTTAGGAACTAGCGGGAGCACAGATACGCAGTATTTT. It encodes CASSLGTSGSTDTQYF.

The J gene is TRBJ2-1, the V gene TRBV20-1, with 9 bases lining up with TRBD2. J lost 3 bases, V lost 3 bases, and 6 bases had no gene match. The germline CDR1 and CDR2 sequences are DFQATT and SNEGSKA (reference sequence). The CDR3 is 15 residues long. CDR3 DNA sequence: TGCAGTGCTAGTCGTCTAGCGGGACGCTACAATGAGCAGTTCTTC. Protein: CSASRLAGRYNEQFF.

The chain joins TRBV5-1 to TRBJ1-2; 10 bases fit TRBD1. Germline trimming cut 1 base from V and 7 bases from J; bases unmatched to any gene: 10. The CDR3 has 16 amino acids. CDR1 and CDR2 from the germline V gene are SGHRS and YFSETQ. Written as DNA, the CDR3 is TGCGCCAGCAGCTTGTCGTTGGGACAGGGGACGAGTGGCTACACCTTC. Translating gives CASSLSLGQGTSGYTF.

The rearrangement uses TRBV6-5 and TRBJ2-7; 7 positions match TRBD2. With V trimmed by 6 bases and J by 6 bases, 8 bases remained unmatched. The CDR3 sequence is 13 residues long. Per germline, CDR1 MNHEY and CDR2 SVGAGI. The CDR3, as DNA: TGTGCCAGCAGCCCCAGGGAGGGGCGCGAGCAGTACTTC. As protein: CASSPREGREQYF.